This T cell receptor (beta chain) was profiled in a study of blood T cells in healthy people across ages. PCR was performed a second time for roughly 6 to 12 cycles using a sample-barcoded 5' primer and a J-beta primer mix. TCRdb fed the 5' RACE reads into MiXCR, producing one record per CDR3 protein. The table includes approximately 800,000 distinct CDR3 sequences, around two thirds detected once. Sequences were obtained from blood. The receptor's source is a man younger than 40 in good health.

CDR3 loop: CASSYPGASDTQYF. For the CDR3, the DNA is TGTGCCAGCAGTTACCCGGGGGCGTCAGATACGCAGTATTTT. V gene TRBV6-2 or TRBV6-3 combines with J gene TRBJ2-3; either TRBD1 or TRBD2 may supply D (6 bases each). Per the germline V gene, CDR1 is MNHEY and CDR2 is SVGEGT. Trimming left V 2 bases short and J 4 bases short, with 10 bases between. CDR3 size: 14 residues.